The 11 T cell receptor beta chains in this list originate from one sample, sequenced in a study of blood T cell repertoires in COVID-19. Produced via immunoSEQ multiplex PCR; TCRdb's table is partial and in-frame only. This table holds roughly 120,000 clones, around 64% found once. The sequencing sample was made of peripheral blood. The receptors were sampled from a human donor with acute or convalescent COVID-19. The donor label of this sample is uncertain.

The chain has TRBV5-6 and TRBJ2-3; TRBD1 matches 7 bases. Germline CDR1 reads SGHDT; CDR2 reads YYEEEE. The CDR3 covers 14 residues. Trimming took 7 bases from V and 2 from J; bases not matched to a gene: 7. This chain's CDR3 is CASANRGNTDTQYF. CDR3 coding DNA: TGTGCCAGCGCGAACAGGGGAAACACAGATACGCAGTATTTT.

The rearrangement joins TRBV24-1 to TRBJ2-1; 7 bases align to TRBD1. This CDR3 has 16 amino acids. Germline V CDR1 and CDR2: KGHDR, SFDVKD. The V gene end was trimmed by 2 bases and the J gene end by 7 bases; junction bases not matched to a gene: 10. CDR3 DNA: TGTGCCACCAGTGATTCACCGGGACAGAGGGGGAATGAGCAGTTCTTC. This translates into CATSDSPGQRGNEQFF.

This clone has a count of ten or more. V is TRBV24-1 and J is TRBJ2-5; the D gene is possibly TRBD1 (7 bases). Trimming took off 4 bases at V and 2 bases at J, with 28 bases between the two ends. CDR3 length: 20 amino acids. The V gene's germline CDR1 is KGHDR and CDR2 SFDVKD. CDR3 in amino acids: CATSEGGLGTAYGRQETQYF. The CDR3 region has the DNA TGTGCCACCAGTGAAGGAGGACTCGGGACAGCCTACGGGAGACAAGAGACCCAGTACTTC.

This clone showed up just a few times. J is TRBJ1-2 and V is TRBV20-1, with D possibly being TRBD1 (5 bases). CDR1 DFQATT and CDR2 SNEGSKA come from the germline V gene (reference sequence). The ends were cut back, 5 bases at V and 4 bases at J, with 8 bases in the middle. The CDR3 consists of 11 residues. CDR3 DNA sequence: TGCAGTGCTGGGGGGGTCTATGGCTACACCTTC. Protein product: CSAGGVYGYTF.

Sample share makes this clone medium-sized. V and J are TRBV5-4 and TRBJ1-3; D gene ambiguous. This CDR3 is built from 15 residues. CDR1 and CDR2 (germline): SGHNT, YYREEE (reference sequence). Trimming removed 0 bases from V and 0 bases from J, with 7 bases in between. CDR3 sequence (DNA): TGTGCCAGCAGCTTGGGCGGCCACTCTGGAAACACCATATATTTT. This translates into CASSLGGHSGNTIYF.

The chain carries TRBV10-1 and TRBJ2-3; TRBD1 aligns across 7 bases. Losses at the gene ends were 5 bases for V and 5 bases for J; bases not matched to a gene: 4. CDR3 length: 13 residues. CDR1 WNHNN and CDR2 SYGVQD come from the germline V gene (reference sequence). The CDR3 sequence: CASSFNRGDTQYF. The CDR3, as DNA: TGCGCCAGCAGTTTCAACAGGGGAGATACGCAGTATTTT.

The rearrangement links TRBV5-5 to TRBJ2-1, with D possibly matching TRBD2 (6 bases). The CDR3 has 12 amino acids. The germline V gene encodes CDR1 SGHKS and CDR2 YYEKEE (reference sequence). Deletions cut 6 bases from V and 6 bases from J, with 10 bases between. CDR3 sequence reads: CASTLGGNEQFF. CDR3 coding DNA: TGTGCCAGCACCCTGGGAGGCAATGAGCAGTTCTTC.

In nucleotides, the CDR3 is TGTGCCAGCAGTCCCACAGGGCTTTATGGCTACACCTTC. Encoded protein: CASSPTGLYGYTF. The chain uses TRBV28 and TRBJ1-2, with D possibly being TRBD1 (6 bases). The CDR3 is 13 amino acids. Trimming removed 5 bases at V and 5 bases at J, with 12 bases between. CDR1 is MDHEN and CDR2 is SYDVKM in the germline V gene.

Only a few counts were recorded for this clone. CDR3 DNA sequence: TGTGCCAGCAGTGGGCTGGGACAGTCTAGCACAGATACGCAGTATTTT. This gives the protein CASSGLGQSSTDTQYF. This chain uses TRBV25-1 with TRBJ2-3; 7 nucleotides match TRBD1. Germline CDR1 MGHDK, CDR2 SYGVNS. This CDR3 has 16 amino acids. V shed 4 bases, J shed 0 bases, and the junction held 7 bases outside the gene matches.

J is TRBJ2-2 and V is TRBV10-1, with 7 bases lining up with TRBD2. This CDR3 comprises 15 residues. Trimming removed 6 bases from V and 6 bases from J; junction bases left unmatched: 10. Per germline, CDR1 WNHNN and CDR2 SYGVQD (reference sequence). CDR3 amino acids: CASSSSRGIAGELFF. The DNA of the CDR3 is TGCGCCAGCAGCAGCTCGCGGGGGATCGCCGGGGAGCTGTTTTTT.

The rearrangement joins TRBV18 to TRBJ2-1, with TRBD1 matching 9 bases. The V gene's germline CDR1 is KGHSH and CDR2 LQKENI. After removal of 4 bases from V and 4 bases from J, the junction contained 11 bases not matched to a gene. The CDR3 consists of 17 residues. The CDR3 DNA reads as TGTGCCAGCTCACTACTCCCACAGGGGGCCGGGTACAATGAGCAGTTCTTC. Protein: CASSLLPQGAGYNEQFF.